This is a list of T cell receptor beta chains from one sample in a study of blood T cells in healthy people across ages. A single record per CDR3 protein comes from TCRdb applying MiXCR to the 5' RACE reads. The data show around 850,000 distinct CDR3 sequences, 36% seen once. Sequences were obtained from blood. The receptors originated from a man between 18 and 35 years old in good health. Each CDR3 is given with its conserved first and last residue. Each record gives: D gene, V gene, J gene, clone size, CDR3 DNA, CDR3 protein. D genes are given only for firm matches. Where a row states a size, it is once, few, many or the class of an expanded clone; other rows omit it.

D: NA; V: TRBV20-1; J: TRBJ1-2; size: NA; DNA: TGCAGTGCTAGAGACATTGCTAACTATGGCTACACCTTC; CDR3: CSARDIANYGYTF
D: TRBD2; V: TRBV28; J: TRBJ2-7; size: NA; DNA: TGTGCCAGCAGTCCCCAGACTAGCGGGGGAACCTACGAGCAGTACTTC; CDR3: CASSPQTSGGTYEQYF
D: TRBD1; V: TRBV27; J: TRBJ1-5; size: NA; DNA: TGTGCCAGCAGTTCGCAGGGGGGGAACAGCAATCAGCCCCAGCATTTT; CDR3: CASSSQGGNSNQPQHF
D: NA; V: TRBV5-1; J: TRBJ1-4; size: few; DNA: TGCGCCAGCAGCTTGGCCTGGACTAAAGCAACTAATGAAAAACTGTTTTTT; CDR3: CASSLAWTKATNEKLFF
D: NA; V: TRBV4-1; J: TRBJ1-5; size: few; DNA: TGCGCCAGCAGCCCAGGGGTTGTTAGCAATCAGCCCCAGCATTTT; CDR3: CASSPGVVSNQPQHF
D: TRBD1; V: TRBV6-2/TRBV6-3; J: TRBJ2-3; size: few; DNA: TGTGCCAGCAGTTACTCGAAGGCTGGACAGGGCAACACAGATACGCAGTATTTT; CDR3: CASSYSKAGQGNTDTQYF
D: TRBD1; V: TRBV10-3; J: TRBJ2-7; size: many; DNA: TGTGCCATCAGTGAGTCGTCACAGGGGCTATCCTACGAGCAGTACTTC; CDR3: CAISESSQGLSYEQYF
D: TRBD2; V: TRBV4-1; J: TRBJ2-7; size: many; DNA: TGCGCCAGCAGCCAAGACTCTAGCGGGGCTGCCTACGAGCAGTACTTC; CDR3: CASSQDSSGAAYEQYF
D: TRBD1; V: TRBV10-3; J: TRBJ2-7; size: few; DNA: TGTGCCATCAGTGGGACAGGGGGTTACGAGCAGTACTTC; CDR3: CAISGTGGYEQYF
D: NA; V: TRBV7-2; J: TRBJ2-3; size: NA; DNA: TGTGCCAGCAGCTTAGATCTCGGCGGAACGCAGTATTTT; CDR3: CASSLDLGGTQYF
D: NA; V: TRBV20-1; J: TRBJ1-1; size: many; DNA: TGCAGTGCTTCCCAATATTATACAAACCCGAACACTGAAGCTTTCTTT; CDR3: CSASQYYTNPNTEAFF
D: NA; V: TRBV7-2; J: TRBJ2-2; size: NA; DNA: TGTGCCAGCAGCCCCCCTCCCAGGGGGACTAGGGAGCTGTTTTTT; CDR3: CASSPPPRGTRELFF
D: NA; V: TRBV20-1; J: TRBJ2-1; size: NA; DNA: TGCAGTGCTGGCCCCCTAGGGGGGCCCAATGAGCAGTTCTTC; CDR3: CSAGPLGGPNEQFF
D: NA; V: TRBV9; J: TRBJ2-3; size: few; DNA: TGTGCCAGCAGCCCCAAATTAGAGAGGACAGGCACAGATACGCAGTATTTT; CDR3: CASSPKLERTGTDTQYF
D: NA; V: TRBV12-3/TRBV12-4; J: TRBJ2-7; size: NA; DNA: TGTGCCAGCAGTCCTACAGGGTCCGGAGTTATGTACTTC; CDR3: CASSPTGSGVMYF
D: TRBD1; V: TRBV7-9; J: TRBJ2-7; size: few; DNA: TGTGCCAGCAGCCCTCGACAGGGACCCTACAATGAGCAGTACTTC; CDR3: CASSPRQGPYNEQYF
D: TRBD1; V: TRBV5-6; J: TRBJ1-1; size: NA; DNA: TGTGCCAGCAGCTCCTTGATCACAGGGGGCCAACCAAACACTGAAGCTTTCTTT; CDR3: CASSSLITGGQPNTEAFF
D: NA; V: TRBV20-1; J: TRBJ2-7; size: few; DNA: TGCAGTGCTAGAGAGGAGGGCTACGAGCAGTACTTC; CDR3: CSAREEGYEQYF
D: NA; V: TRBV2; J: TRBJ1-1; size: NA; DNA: TGTGCCAGCACCGAACGGGGAGGCACTGAAGCTTTCTTT; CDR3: CASTERGGTEAFF
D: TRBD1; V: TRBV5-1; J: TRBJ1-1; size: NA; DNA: TGCGTCAGCAGCTTCGACCAGGGGGTTCCGAACACTGAAGCTTTCTTT; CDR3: CVSSFDQGVPNTEAFF
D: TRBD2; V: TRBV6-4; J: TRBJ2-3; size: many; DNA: TGTGCCAGCAGTACTAGCGGGGGGGCAGATACGCAGTATTTT; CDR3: CASSTSGGADTQYF
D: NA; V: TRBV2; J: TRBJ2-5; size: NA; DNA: TGTGCCAGCATGGCCGGGTCCCAAGAGACCCAGTACTTC; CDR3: CASMAGSQETQYF
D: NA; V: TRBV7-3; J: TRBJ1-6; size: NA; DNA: TGTGCCAGCAGCTTCGACAGCTCCTATAATTCACCCCTCCACTTT; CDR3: CASSFDSSYNSPLHF
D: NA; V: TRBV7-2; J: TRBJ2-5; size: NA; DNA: TGTGCCAGCAGCCCCTTTGCGGGGAAGCAAGAGACCCAGTACTTC; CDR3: CASSPFAGKQETQYF
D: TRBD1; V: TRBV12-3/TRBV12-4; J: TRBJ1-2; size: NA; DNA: TGTGCCAGCAGCGACAGGACAGGGTATTATGGCTACACCTTC; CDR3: CASSDRTGYYGYTF
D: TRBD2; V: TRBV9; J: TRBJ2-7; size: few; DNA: TGTGCCAGCAGCGTAGCTGGGACTAGCGGGGGCATTAGCTCCTACAATGAGCAGTACTTC; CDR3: CASSVAGTSGGISSYNEQYF
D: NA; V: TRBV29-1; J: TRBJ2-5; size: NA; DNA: TGCAGCGTTGGTCCCCCTCAAGACAGCTCTGGAGAGACCCAGTACTTC; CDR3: CSVGPPQDSSGETQYF
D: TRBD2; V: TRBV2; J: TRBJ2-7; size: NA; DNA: TGTGCCAGCATCCTCGGGGGGAGCTCCTACAATGAGCAGTACTTC; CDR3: CASILGGSSYNEQYF
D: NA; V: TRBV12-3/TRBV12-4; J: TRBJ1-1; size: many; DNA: TGTGCCAGCAGTCCCCACGGGACCCAGGTGGGCACTGAAGCTTTCTTT; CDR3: CASSPHGTQVGTEAFF
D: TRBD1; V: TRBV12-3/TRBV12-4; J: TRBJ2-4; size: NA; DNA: TGTGCCAGCAGTTTGGCAGGGGGCCGTGGAAACATTCAGTACTTC; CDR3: CASSLAGGRGNIQYF
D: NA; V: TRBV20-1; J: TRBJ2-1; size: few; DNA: TGCAGTGCTCATATGATGAAAGGGGCCCTCTCCTACAATGAGCAGTTCTTC; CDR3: CSAHMMKGALSYNEQFF
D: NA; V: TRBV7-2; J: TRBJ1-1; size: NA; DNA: TGTGCCAGCAGCTTGAGGGACACCACTGAAGCTTTCTTT; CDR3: CASSLRDTTEAFF
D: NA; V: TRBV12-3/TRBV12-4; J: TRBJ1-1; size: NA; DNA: TGTGCCAGCAGTTTAAGTATAATCGTTGGGGGTAGGAACACTGAAGCTTTCTTT; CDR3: CASSLSIIVGGRNTEAFF
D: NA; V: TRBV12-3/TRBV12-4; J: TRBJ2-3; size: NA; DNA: TGTGCCAGCAGTTTCAATAGAGGGGTATCTAGCACAGATACGCAGTATTTT; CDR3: CASSFNRGVSSTDTQYF
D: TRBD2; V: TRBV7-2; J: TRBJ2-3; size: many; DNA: TGTGCCAGCAGCCCGTCTCTAGCGGGGGACCCTACGCAGTATTTT; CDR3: CASSPSLAGDPTQYF
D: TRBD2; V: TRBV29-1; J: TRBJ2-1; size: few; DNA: TGCAGCGCCGTAGCGGGGGGGCGAGCGAATGAGCAGTTCTTC; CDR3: CSAVAGGRANEQFF
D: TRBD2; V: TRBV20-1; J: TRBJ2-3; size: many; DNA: TGCAGTGCTAGAGTGACTAGCGGGTTCACAGATACGCAGTATTTT; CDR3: CSARVTSGFTDTQYF
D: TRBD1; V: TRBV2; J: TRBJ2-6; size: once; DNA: TGTGCCAGCAGTCCGGACAGGGCTACGTATGGGGCCAACGTCCTGACTTTC; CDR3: CASSPDRATYGANVLTF
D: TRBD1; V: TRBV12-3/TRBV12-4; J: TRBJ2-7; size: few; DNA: TGTGCCAGCAGGGGGACAGGGACCACCTACGAGCAGTACTTC; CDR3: CASRGTGTTYEQYF
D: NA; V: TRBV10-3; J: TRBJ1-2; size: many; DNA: TGTGCCATCAGTGAAGGGAACACAGCCTATGGCTACACCTTC; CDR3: CAISEGNTAYGYTF
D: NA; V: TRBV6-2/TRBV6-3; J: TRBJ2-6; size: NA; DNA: TGTGCCAGCAGTTACTCGGGAATCTCTGGGGCCAACGTCCTGACTTTC; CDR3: CASSYSGISGANVLTF
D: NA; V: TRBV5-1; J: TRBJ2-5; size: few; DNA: TGCGCCAGCAGCTCAAATACCGATCACCAAGAGACCCAGTACTTC; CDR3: CASSSNTDHQETQYF
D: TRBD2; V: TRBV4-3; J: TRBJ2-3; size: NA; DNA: TGCACCAGCAGCCAAGACGGGACTAGCGGTTACGCAGATACGCAGTATTTT; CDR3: CTSSQDGTSGYADTQYF
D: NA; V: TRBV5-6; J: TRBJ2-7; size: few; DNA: TGTGCCAGCAGCTTGATCTTACGGGTATTCAATGAGCAGTACTTC; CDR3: CASSLILRVFNEQYF